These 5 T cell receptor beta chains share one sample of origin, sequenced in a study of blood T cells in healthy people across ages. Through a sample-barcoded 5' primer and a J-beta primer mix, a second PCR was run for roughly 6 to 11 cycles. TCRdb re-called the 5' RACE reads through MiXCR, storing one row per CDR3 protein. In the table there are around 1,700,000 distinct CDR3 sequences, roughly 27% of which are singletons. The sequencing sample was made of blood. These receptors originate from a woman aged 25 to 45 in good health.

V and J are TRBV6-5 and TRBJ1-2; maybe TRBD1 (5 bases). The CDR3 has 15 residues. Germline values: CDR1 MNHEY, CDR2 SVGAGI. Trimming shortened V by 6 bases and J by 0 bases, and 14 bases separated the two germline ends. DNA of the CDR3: TGTGCCAGCAGGGACAAGGGCCCCACTAACTATGGCTACACCTTC. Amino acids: CASRDKGPTNYGYTF.

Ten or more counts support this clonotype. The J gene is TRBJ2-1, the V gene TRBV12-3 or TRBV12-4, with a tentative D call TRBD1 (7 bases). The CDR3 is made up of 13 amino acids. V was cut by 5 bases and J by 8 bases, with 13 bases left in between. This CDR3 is CASSPGGPYEQFF. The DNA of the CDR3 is TGTGCCAGCAGTCCAGGGGGGCCCTATGAGCAGTTCTTC.

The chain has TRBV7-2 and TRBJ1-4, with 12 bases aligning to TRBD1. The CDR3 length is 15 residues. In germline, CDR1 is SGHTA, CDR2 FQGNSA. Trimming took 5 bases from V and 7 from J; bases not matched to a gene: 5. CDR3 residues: CASSLEGQGAEKLFF. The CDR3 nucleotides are TGTGCCAGCAGCCTAGAGGGACAGGGGGCTGAAAAACTGTTTTTT.

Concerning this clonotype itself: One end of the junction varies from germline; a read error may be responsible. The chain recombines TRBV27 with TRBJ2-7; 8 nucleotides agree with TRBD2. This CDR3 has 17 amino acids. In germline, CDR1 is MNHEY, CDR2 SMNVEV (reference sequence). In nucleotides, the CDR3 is TGTGCCGGCAGTCGTAGCTTTTCTGCGGGAGGAACATACGAGCAGTACTTC. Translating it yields CAGSRSFSAGGTYEQYF.

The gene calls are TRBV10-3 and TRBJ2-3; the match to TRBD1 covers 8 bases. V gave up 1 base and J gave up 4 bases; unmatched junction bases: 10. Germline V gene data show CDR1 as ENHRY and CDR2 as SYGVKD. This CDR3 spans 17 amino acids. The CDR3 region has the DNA TGTGCCATCAGTGAGTTTGCGGCAGGGGGCTTCTCAGATACGCAGTATTTT. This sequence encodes CAISEFAAGGFSDTQYF.